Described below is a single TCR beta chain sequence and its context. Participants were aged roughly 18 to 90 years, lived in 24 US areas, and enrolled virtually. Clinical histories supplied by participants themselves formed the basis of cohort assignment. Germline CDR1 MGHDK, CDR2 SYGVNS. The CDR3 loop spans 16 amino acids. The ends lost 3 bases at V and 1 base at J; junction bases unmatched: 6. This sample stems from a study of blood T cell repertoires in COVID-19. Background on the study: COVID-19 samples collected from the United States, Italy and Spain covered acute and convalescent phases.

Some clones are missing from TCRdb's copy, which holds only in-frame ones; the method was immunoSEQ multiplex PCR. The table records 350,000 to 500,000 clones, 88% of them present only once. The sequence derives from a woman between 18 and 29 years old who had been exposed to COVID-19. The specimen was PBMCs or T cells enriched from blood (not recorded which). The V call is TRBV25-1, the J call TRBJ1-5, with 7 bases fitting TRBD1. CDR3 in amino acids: CASSDRQGASNQPQHF. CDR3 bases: TGTGCCAGCAGTGATCGACAGGGAGCGAGCAATCAGCCCCAGCATTTT.